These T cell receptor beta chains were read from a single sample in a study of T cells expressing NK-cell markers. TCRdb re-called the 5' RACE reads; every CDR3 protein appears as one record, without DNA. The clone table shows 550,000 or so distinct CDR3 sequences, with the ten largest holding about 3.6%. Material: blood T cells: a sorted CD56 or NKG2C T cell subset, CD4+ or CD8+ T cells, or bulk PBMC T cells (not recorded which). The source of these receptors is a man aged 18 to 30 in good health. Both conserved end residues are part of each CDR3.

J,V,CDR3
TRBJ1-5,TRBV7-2,CASSLGEVSGQPQHF
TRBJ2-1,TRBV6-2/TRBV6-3,CASSRYSLRDEQFF
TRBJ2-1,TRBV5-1,CASKILLGNEQFF
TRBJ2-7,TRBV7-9,CASSRQGAHEQYF
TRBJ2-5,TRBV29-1,CSVPTPGQGGETQYF
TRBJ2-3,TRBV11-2,CASIWRDTQYF
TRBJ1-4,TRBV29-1,CSVVPAGAGEKLFF
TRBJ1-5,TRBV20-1,CSASPGTGNQPQHF
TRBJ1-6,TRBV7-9,CASSLASGQGTSPLHF
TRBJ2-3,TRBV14,CASSRPTQRRDTQYF
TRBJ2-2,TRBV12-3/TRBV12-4,CASSLQTGVSSGELFF
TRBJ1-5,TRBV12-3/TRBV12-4,CASSAQGGSQPQHF
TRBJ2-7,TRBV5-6,CASSPRLAGGFEQYF
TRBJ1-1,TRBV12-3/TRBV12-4,CASSLGGAQWGTEAFF
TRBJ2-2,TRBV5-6,CASSSTMASGINTGELFF
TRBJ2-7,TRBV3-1,CASSQGYRGRGVQYF
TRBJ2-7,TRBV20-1,CSATFGQVNSYEQYF
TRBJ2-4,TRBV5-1,CASSPGTAKNIQYF
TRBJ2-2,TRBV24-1,CATGKQGNTGELFF
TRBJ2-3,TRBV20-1,CSARPYAPADTQYF
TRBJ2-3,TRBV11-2,CASSPGDYTSTDTQYF
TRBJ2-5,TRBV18,CASSPVTGGPIETQYF
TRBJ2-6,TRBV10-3,CAISGGPTPGGANVLTF
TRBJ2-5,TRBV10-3,CAISARPTGLAGGGDQETQYF
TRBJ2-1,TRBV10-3,CAISQGGAEQFF
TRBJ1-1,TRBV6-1,CASRRTGNTEAFF
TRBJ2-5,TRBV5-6,CASSLRLAALAQYF
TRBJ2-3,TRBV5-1,CASSATSASNTQYF
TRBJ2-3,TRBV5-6,CASSLSFTQYF
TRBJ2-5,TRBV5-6,CASSRRAGLHQETQYF
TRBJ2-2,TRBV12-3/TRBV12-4,CASSFSGQGWGGELFF
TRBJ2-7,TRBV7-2,CASSLASSGRGSYEQYF
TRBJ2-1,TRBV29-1,CSVERNRNNNEQFF
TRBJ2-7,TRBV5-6,CASSLYRSGIYEQYF
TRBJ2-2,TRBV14,CASSLLAGAVVGELFF
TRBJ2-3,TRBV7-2,CASSLMNGDTQYF
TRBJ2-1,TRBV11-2,CASTNGSPITYNEQFF
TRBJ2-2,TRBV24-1,CATQGVTGELFF
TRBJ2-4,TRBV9,CASSAGRSIDLAKNIQYF
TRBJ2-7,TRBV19,CASSIMGVSYEQYF
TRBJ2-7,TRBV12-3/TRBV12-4,CASSLPPAAEQYF
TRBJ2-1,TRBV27,CASSFRIAVSSYNEQFF
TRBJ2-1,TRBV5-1,CASSLTTGGEQFF
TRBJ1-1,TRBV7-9,CASSPIGAIAEAFF
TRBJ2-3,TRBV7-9,CASSWDGEGDTQYF
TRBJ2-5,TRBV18,CASSPLLAEETQYF
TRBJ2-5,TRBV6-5,CASRTGPEYQETQYF
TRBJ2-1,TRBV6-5,CASTRGLNSYNEQFF
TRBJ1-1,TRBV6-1,CASNSPPMNTEAFF
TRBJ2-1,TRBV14,CASSPRGVEQFF
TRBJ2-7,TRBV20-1,CSARRLAGETVQYF
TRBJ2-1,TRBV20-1,CSAPNQGRGPYNEQFF
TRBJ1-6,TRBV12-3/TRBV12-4,CASSLEGVTLYNSPLHF
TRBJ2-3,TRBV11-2,CASSLIPSKSDTQYF